A single sample is the source of the 8 T cell receptor beta chains below, sequenced in a study of blood T cell repertoires in COVID-19. Clones were read by immunoSEQ multiplex PCR, and TCRdb kept only the in-frame ones, dropping some. The repertoire holds more than 65,000 clones, with more than 70% as singletons. The sample taken for sequencing was peripheral blood. The receptors come from an elderly man with acute or convalescent COVID-19.

The chain joins TRBV5-1 to TRBJ1-1; 9 bases are a match to TRBD1. With 4 bases clipped from V and 7 bases from J, the junction kept 11 bases outside the gene matches. This CDR3 is 15 amino acids long. Germline V gene sequence: CDR1 SGHRS, CDR2 YFSETQ. CDR3 DNA: TGCGCCAGCAGCCTCGAGTCCGGGACAGGGCTTGAAGCTTTCTTT. Translation: CASSLESGTGLEAFF.

V is TRBV6-2 or TRBV6-3 and J is TRBJ2-3; 8 nucleotides line up with TRBD2. Germline V gene data show CDR1 as MNHEY and CDR2 as SVGEGT. Trimming cost V 0 bases and J 0 bases; bases outside gene matches: 11. This CDR3 spans 19 amino acids. CDR3 in amino acids: CASSYSSRGLGGSTDTQYF. For the CDR3, the DNA is TGTGCCAGCAGTTACTCGAGTAGGGGACTAGGAGGTAGCACAGATACGCAGTATTTT.

This chain uses TRBV14 with TRBJ1-4; D perhaps matches TRBD1 (6 bases). Germline lookup yields CDR1 SGHDN and CDR2 FVKESK. The CDR3 is 15 amino acids. The V end was cut by 2 bases, the J end by 3 bases, with 10 bases between. The CDR3: CASSQRQVANEKLFF. Here the CDR3 DNA reads TGTGCCAGCAGCCAACGACAGGTCGCTAATGAAAAACTGTTTTTT. Full variable domain (outside the CDR3, taken from reference TRBV14 and TRBJ1-4): EAGVTQFPSHSVIEKGQTVTLRCDPISGHDNLYWYRRVMGKEIKFLLHFVKESKQDESGMPNNRFLAERTGGTYSTLKVQPAELEDSGVYFCASSQRQVANEKLFFGSGTQLSVL.

The chain links TRBV7-2 to TRBJ2-1, with a possible D match to TRBD2 (6 bases). This CDR3 spans 13 amino acids. CDR1 is SGHTA and CDR2 is FQGNSA in the germline V gene. The V and J ends lost 4 bases and 13 bases respectively, with 17 bases between them. The CDR3 reads CASSSLKGGAQFF. The CDR3 DNA reads as TGTGCCAGCAGCTCCCTAAAGGGCGGGGCCCAGTTCTTC. The full variable domain, its missing parts supplied by reference TRBV7-2 and TRBJ2-1, is GAGVSQSPSNKVTEKGKDVELRCDPISGHTALYWYRQSLGQGLEFLIYFQGNSAPDKSGLPSDRFSAERTGGSVSTLTIQRTQQEDSAVYLCASSSLKGGAQFFGPGTRLTVL.

The chain employs TRBV30 and TRBJ2-7; no reliable D call. The CDR3 sequence is 15 residues long. V lost 2 bases and J lost 3, with 17 bases in between. Germline values: CDR1 GTSNPN, CDR2 SVGIG (reference sequence). The CDR3 here is CAWSSPYSYFYEQYF. The CDR3 DNA reads TGTGCCTGGAGTTCTCCCTACAGCTACTTCTACGAGCAGTACTTC. Together with reference TRBV30 and TRBJ2-7, the CDR3 gives the full variable domain: SQTIHQWPATLVQPVGSPLSLECTVEGTSNPNLYWYRQAAGRGLQLLFYSVGIGQISSEVPQNLSASRPQDRQFILSSKKLLLSDSGFYLCAWSSPYSYFYEQYFGPGTRLTVT.

V and J are TRBV3-1 (or the pseudogene TRBV3-2) and TRBJ2-7; 7 bases agree with TRBD1. V was clipped by 2 bases and J by 2 bases; unmatched bases: 9. The germline V gene has CDR1 LGHDT and CDR2 YNNKEL (reference sequence). This CDR3 region has 16 residues. The DNA for the CDR3 is TGTGCCAGCAGCCAAAAGAGGACAGGAGCGACCTACGAGCAGTACTTC. Translated, it gives CASSQKRTGATYEQYF.

The chain recombines TRBV7-2 with TRBJ2-7, with TRBD1 identical over 7 bases. This CDR3 comprises 13 residues. V dropped 8 bases and J dropped 2; count of bases not matched to a gene: 6. Germline lookup yields CDR1 SGHTA and CDR2 FQGNSA. This CDR3 reads CASGTGAPYEQYF. The CDR3 nucleotides are TGTGCCAGCGGTACAGGGGCGCCCTACGAGCAGTACTTC.

The genes are TRBV7-2 and TRBJ2-7; 9 bases match TRBD1. The junction had 2 bases not matched to a gene; V was cut back by 3 bases and J by 2 bases. The CDR3 has 14 residues. Germline values: CDR1 SGHTA, CDR2 FQGNSA. CDR3 amino acids: CASSLGQGAYEQYF. For the CDR3, the DNA is TGTGCCAGCAGCTTGGGACAGGGAGCCTACGAGCAGTACTTC.